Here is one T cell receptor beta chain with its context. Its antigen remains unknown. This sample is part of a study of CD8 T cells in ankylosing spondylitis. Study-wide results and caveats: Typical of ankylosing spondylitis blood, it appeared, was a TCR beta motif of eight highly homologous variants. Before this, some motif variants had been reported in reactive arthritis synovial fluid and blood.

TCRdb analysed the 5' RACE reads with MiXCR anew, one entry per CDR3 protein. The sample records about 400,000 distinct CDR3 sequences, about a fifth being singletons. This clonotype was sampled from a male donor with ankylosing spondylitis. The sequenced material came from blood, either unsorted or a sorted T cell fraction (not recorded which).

The CDR3 bases are TGTGCCAGCAGTTTATGGGACACTGAAGCTTTCTTT. Translated: CASSLWDTEAFF. V and J are TRBV12-3 or TRBV12-4 and TRBJ1-1; D uncertain. V was clipped by 2 bases and J by 3 bases, with 4 bases between them. This CDR3 is 12 amino acids long.